The entry below gives a single T cell receptor beta chain sequence along with its context. The entry originates in a study of control samples from healthy donors and cancer patients. Measured with immunoSEQ multiplex PCR; TCRdb has only the in-frame clones, and not every one. The sample lists some 150,000 clones, about 94% occurring once. The CDR3 covers 13 residues. The germline gives CDR1 SGHTA, CDR2 FQGNSA. The ends were cut back, 4 bases at V and 7 bases at J, with 13 bases in the middle. V usage is TRBV7-2 and J usage is TRBJ1-1; D is possibly TRBD1 (5 bases). The material sequenced was PBMCs. The TCR sequence derives from a man between 60 and 75 years old with colorectal cancer. The CDR3, as DNA: TGTGCCAGCAGCTACAGACGGGGGAGTGAAGCTTTCTTT. Amino acids: CASSYRRGSEAFF.